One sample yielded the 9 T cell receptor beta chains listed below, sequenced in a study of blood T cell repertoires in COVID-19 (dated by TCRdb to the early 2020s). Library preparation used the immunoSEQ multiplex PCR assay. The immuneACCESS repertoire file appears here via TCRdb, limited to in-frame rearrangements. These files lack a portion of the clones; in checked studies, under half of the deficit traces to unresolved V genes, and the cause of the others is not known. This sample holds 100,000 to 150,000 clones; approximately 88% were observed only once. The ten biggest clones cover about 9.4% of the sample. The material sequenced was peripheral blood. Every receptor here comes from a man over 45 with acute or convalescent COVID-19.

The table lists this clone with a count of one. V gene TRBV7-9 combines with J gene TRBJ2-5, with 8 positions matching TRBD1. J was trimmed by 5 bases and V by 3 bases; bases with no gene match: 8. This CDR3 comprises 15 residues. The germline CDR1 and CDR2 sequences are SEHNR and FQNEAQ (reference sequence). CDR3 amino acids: CASSFRRGQGETQYF. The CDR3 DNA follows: TGTGCCAGCAGCTTCCGCAGGGGGCAGGGGGAGACCCAGTACTTC.

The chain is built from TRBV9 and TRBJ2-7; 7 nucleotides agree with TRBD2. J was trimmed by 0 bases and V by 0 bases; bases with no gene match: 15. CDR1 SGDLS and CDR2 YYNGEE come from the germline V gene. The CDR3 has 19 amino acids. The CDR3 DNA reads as TGTGCCAGCAGCGTAGGAGCGGGAAGCAAAAGCAGGGCCTCCTACGAGCAGTACTTC. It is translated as CASSVGAGSKSRASYEQYF.

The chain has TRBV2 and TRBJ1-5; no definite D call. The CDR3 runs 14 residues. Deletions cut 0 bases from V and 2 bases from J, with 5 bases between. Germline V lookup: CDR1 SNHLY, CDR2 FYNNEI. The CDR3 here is CASSEAQGNQPQHF. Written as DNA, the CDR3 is TGTGCCAGCAGTGAAGCCCAGGGCAATCAGCCCCAGCATTTT.

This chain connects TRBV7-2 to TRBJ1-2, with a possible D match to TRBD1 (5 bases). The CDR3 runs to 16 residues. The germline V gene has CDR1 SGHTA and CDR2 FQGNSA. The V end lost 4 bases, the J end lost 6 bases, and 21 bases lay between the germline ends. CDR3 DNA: TGTGCCAGCAGCTCGCGACAGTCTGGGTTAGCCGATGGCTACACCTTC. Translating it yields CASSSRQSGLADGYTF.

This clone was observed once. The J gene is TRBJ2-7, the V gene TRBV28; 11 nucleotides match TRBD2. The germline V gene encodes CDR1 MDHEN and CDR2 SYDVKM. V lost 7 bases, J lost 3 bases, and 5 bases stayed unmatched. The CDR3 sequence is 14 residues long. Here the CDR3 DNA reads TGTGCCAGCACCCAACTAGCGGGGGACTACGAGCAGTACTTC. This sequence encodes CASTQLAGDYEQYF.

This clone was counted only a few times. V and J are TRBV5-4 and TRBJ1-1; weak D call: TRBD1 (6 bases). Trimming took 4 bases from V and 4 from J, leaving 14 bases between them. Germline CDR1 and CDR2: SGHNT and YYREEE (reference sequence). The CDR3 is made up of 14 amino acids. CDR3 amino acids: CASSPPGGFTEAFF. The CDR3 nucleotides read TGTGCCAGCAGCCCCCCGGGGGGCTTCACTGAAGCTTTCTTT.

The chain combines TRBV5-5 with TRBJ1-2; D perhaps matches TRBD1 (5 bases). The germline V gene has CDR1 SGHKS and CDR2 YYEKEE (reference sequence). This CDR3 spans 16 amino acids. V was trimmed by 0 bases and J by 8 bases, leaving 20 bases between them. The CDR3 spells CASSLEKGSQSGGYTF. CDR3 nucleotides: TGTGCCAGCAGCTTGGAAAAGGGGTCGCAATCTGGGGGCTACACCTTC.

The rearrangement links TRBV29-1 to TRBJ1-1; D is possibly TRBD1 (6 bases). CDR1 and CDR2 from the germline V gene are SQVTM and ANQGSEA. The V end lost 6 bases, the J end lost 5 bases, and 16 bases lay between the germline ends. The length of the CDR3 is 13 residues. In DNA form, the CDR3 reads TGCAGCGTACAAACAGGGATGAGTACTGAAGCTTTCTTT. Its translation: CSVQTGMSTEAFF.

The DNA for the CDR3 is TGTGCCAGCAGAACAAAGGGGTCGAATGAGCAGTTCTTC. Protein product: CASRTKGSNEQFF. This chain uses TRBV5-4 with TRBJ2-1, with D perhaps matching TRBD1 (5 bases). CDR1 is SGHNT, CDR2 YYREEE, per germline (reference sequence). The V gene lost 5 bases and the J gene lost 7 bases, with 13 bases spanning the gap. The CDR3 consists of 13 residues.